These T cell receptor beta chains were read from a single sample in a study of CXCR3-negative and CXCR3-positive naive CD8 T cells. From the 5' RACE reads, TCRdb lists one entry per CDR3 protein and no DNA. The sample data list 50,000 to 65,000 distinct CDR3 sequences. Sequenced: memory CD8+ T cells from blood. These receptors came from a human donor in good health. Some clones in this sample may be carry-over from other donors' samples. Each CDR3 is given with its conserved first and last residue. The order of the fields is CDR3 length, J gene, V gene, CDR3 protein.

14	TRBJ1-1	TRBV19	CASRAGPGYTEAFF
13	TRBJ2-3	TRBV2	CASRLGGTDTQYF
14	TRBJ2-7	TRBV25-1	CASSDGGVAYEQYF
14	TRBJ1-5	TRBV6-5	CASRDRGYNQPQHF
13	TRBJ1-1	TRBV7-3	CASSLGGGSEAFF
19	TRBJ2-5	TRBV28	CASSLNRGQAGRSQETQYF
14	TRBJ2-3	TRBV20-1	CSAPPGLAVDTQYF
13	TRBJ1-1	TRBV7-6	CASSPGMNTEAFF
13	TRBJ1-4	TRBV28	CATYGGGNEKLFF
13	TRBJ2-5	TRBV9	CASSVLGIETQYF
14	TRBJ1-6	TRBV28	CASSGTAYNSPLHF
17	TRBJ2-7	TRBV5-1	CASSLAGIGQGASEQYF
17	TRBJ2-5	TRBV4-3	CASSQALAGRNEETQYF
13	TRBJ2-4	TRBV29-1	CSGAQGAKNIQYF
16	TRBJ2-1	TRBV7-6	CASSLVSGSSYNEQFF
14	TRBJ2-7	TRBV7-9	CASSLGGGTYEQYF
13	TRBJ1-4	TRBV29-1	CSVWGESFEKLFF
14	TRBJ2-7	TRBV7-9	CASSLVGGGYEQYF
17	TRBJ2-3	TRBV20-1	CSARDRSGGPLTDTQYF
14	TRBJ2-7	TRBV6-2/TRBV6-3	CASSYLDGVYEQYF
16	TRBJ2-1	TRBV30	CAWTLPLLAGESEQFF
15	TRBJ2-3	TRBV7-9	CASSRTPSSTDTQYF
14	TRBJ2-5	TRBV15	CATSREGGGETQYF
20	TRBJ2-1	TRBV6-6	CASSYYSTGTGLAGYDEQFF
14	TRBJ1-4	TRBV10-2	CASSAGVPNEKLFF
18	TRBJ1-1	TRBV21-1	CASRNLRPPPWVDTEAFF
13	TRBJ1-3	TRBV28	CASADLTGEAIYF
15	TRBJ2-7	TRBV11-2	CASSLDLQVSYEQYF
14	TRBJ2-1	TRBV29-1	CSATPGLAYNEQFF
13	TRBJ2-5	TRBV29-1	CSVGPENQETQYF
15	TRBJ1-4	TRBV7-8	CASSFFGGISEKLFF
17	TRBJ2-1	TRBV5-1	CASRPAPDSHSYNEQFF
13	TRBJ1-1	TRBV29-1	CSVDLRGPGEAFF
18	TRBJ2-3	TRBV7-9	CASSLATWTASETDTQYF
15	TRBJ1-1	TRBV9	CASSAETGLNTEAFF
16	TRBJ2-3	TRBV10-3	CAISGTSGVNTDTQYF
14	TRBJ2-7	TRBV2	CASSEGGQNYEQYF
16	TRBJ2-7	TRBV7-2	CASSLESGVSSYEQYF
14	TRBJ2-1	TRBV7-9	CASSLTTAYNEQFF
13	TRBJ1-1	TRBV6-5	CASSYEGNTEAFF
15	TRBJ1-5	TRBV19	CASSPGQFVGQPQHF
15	TRBJ2-1	TRBV27	CASSALASLYNEQFF
15	TRBJ2-3	TRBV28	CASSPQRGAADTQYF
16	TRBJ1-2	TRBV10-3	CAISGTGDTANYGYTF
15	TRBJ2-2	TRBV28	CASSLTPSTGGELFF
15	TRBJ1-5	TRBV28	CASNIQGLGNQPQHF
12	TRBJ1-2	TRBV30	CAWMDSSYGYTF
16	TRBJ2-4	TRBV7-6	CASSLAGGLAKNIQYF
15	TRBJ1-6	TRBV9	CASSEGLYNSAPLHF
18	TRBJ2-3	TRBV7-9	CASSLGLAGGRSTDTQYF
13	TRBJ2-5	TRBV7-3	CASRGPGDETQYF
13	TRBJ2-7	TRBV29-1	CSVEREAPYEQYF